This record looks at one TCR beta chain sequence and its context. Its antigen is unidentified. Each sample gave at least 6.5 million isolated PBMCs. The source of the sample is a study of blood T cells in healthy people across ages. CDR3 size: 15 residues. Germline V gene lookup returns CDR1 LNHDA and CDR2 SQIVND (reference sequence). V lost 7 bases to trimming and J lost 6 bases, with 20 bases between them. Findings of the study overall: Donor CMV infection status was unknown, possibly confounding age-related changes in expanded clonotypes.

Through a sample-barcoded 5' primer and a J-beta primer mix, a second PCR was run for about 6 to 12 cycles. One entry per CDR3 protein results from TCRdb running MiXCR on the 5' RACE reads. The data hold 1,800,000 or so distinct CDR3 sequences, with approximately 40% observed a single time. Material for sequencing was blood. The chain carries TRBV19 and TRBJ2-3, with D possibly TRBD2 on 6 matching bases. The sequence came from a human donor in good health. The CDR3 reads CASKEEGLQGDTQYF. DNA of the CDR3: TGTGCCAGTAAGGAGGAGGGGCTTCAAGGGGATACGCAGTATTTT. Full variable domain (rest looked up from reference TRBV19 and TRBJ2-3): DGGITQSPKYLFRKEGQNVTLSCEQNLNHDAMYWYRQDPGQGLRLIYYSQIVNDFQKGDIAEGYSVSREKKESFPLTVTSAQKNPTAFYLCASKEEGLQGDTQYFGPGTRLTVL.